Following are 27 T cell receptor beta chains from one sample sequenced in a study of CXCR3-negative and CXCR3-positive naive CD8 T cells. The method, 5' RACE with UMI labels, was used to prepare the TRB cDNA libraries. TCRdb reprocessed the 5' RACE reads, with one entry per CDR3 protein and no DNA. The table lists approximately 56,000 distinct CDR3 sequences. Sequencing was done on a sample of memory CD8+ T cells from blood. These receptor sequences come from a human donor in good health. Some clones in this sample may be carry-over from other donors' samples.

J is TRBJ2-1 and V is TRBV29-1; TCRdb's D call, TRBD2, is unchecked because there is no DNA. The germline V gene encodes CDR1 SQVTM and CDR2 ANQGSEA. The CDR3 covers 12 residues. CDR3 in amino acids: CSVETSGSEQFF.

The V call is TRBV4-1, the J call TRBJ2-1; there is no DNA to check the TCRdb D call of TRBD1. Germline CDR1 MGHRA, CDR2 YSYEKL. The CDR3 is made up of 16 amino acids. CDR3 amino acids: CASSQAGTFIGNEQFF.

The chain recombines TRBV19 with TRBJ1-5. Germline V gene data show CDR1 as LNHDA and CDR2 as SQIVND (reference sequence). There are 15 residues in the CDR3. CDR3 sequence: CASTLSEYSNQPQHF.

This chain links TRBV12-3 or TRBV12-4 with TRBJ1-4; TCRdb's D call, TRBD1, is unchecked because there is no DNA. The CDR3 is made up of 15 amino acids. The CDR3 sequence: CASSFLGGAEEKLFF.

The CDR3 spells CSARGESEAFF. This chain connects TRBV20-1 to TRBJ1-1. Germline V lookup: CDR1 DFQATT, CDR2 SNEGSKA (reference sequence). This CDR3 contains 11 residues.

V usage is TRBV11-2 and J usage is TRBJ2-1. This CDR3 has 15 residues. CDR1 and CDR2 (germline): SGHAT, FQNNGV. Here the CDR3 reads CASSASIAYYNEQFF.

The CDR3 spells CSARHRDNHNEQFF. The chain uses TRBV20-1 and TRBJ2-1; TCRdb proposes TRBD1, but this gene call is untestable without DNA. The CDR3 runs 14 residues. Germline values: CDR1 DFQATT, CDR2 SNEGSKA (reference sequence).

The genes are TRBV5-1 and TRBJ2-1; TCRdb gives TRBD1 as the D gene, but with no DNA this cannot be confirmed. The V gene's germline CDR1 is SGHRS and CDR2 YFSETQ. The CDR3 covers 21 residues. CDR3 loop: CASSLILIEATDRVSYNEQFF.

V gene TRBV30 combines with J gene TRBJ2-7. CDR1 GTSNPN and CDR2 SVGIG come from the germline V gene (reference sequence). The CDR3 runs 16 residues. Here the CDR3 reads CAWSVELSSRLFEQYF.

The chain is built from TRBV27 and TRBJ2-7; with no DNA, the TCRdb D assignment of TRBD1 cannot be verified. The CDR3 spans 13 residues. Germline V CDR1 and CDR2: MNHEY, SMNVEV (reference sequence). The CDR3 here is CASSLPDSYEQYF.

This chain links TRBV20-1 with TRBJ2-7; TCRdb lists TRBD2, though no DNA is available to test this call. This CDR3 is built from 15 residues. Germline values: CDR1 DFQATT, CDR2 SNEGSKA (reference sequence). This CDR3 is CSATTSGGQLYEQYF.

The rearrangement links TRBV19 to TRBJ2-3; absent DNA, TCRdb's TRBD2 call cannot be checked. The CDR3 has 12 residues. The germline V gene encodes CDR1 LNHDA and CDR2 SQIVND (reference sequence). The CDR3 protein is CASMPGPDTQYF.

The chain recombines TRBV28 with TRBJ1-4; the TCRdb D gene call, TRBD1, has no DNA to confirm it. The CDR3 extends over 13 amino acids. Per the germline V gene, CDR1 is MDHEN and CDR2 is SYDVKM. CDR3 loop: CASGDRADEKLFF.

The chain joins TRBV29-1 to TRBJ1-2; TCRdb's D gene call, TRBD1, goes unchecked for lack of DNA. This CDR3 is built from 13 residues. The germline CDR1 and CDR2 sequences are SQVTM and ANQGSEA. CDR3 amino acids: CSVLGQGSDGYTF.

J is TRBJ2-1 and V is TRBV29-1; without DNA, the TCRdb call of TRBD2 cannot be checked. The CDR3 spans 14 residues. Germline assignment: CDR1 SQVTM and CDR2 ANQGSEA. The CDR3 loop reads CSVERTGGRNEQFF.

This sequence joins TRBV28 and TRBJ2-3; TCRdb's assignment of TRBD1 cannot be checked, as there is no DNA. Germline loops: CDR1 MDHEN, CDR2 SYDVKM. CDR3 length: 17 amino acids. CDR3 protein: CASRLGWGAVRTDTQYF.

This chain links TRBV30 with TRBJ2-5; the TCRdb call, TRBD1, lacks DNA for checking. CDR1 and CDR2 from the germline V gene are GTSNPN and SVGIG (reference sequence). This CDR3 has 14 amino acids. The CDR3 spells CAWNPRRYEETQYF. Drawing the rest from reference TRBV30 and TRBJ2-5, the complete variable domain is SQTIHQWPATLVQPVGSPLSLECTVEGTSNPNLYWYRQAAGRGLQLLFYSVGIGQISSEVPQNLSASRPQDRQFILSSKKLLLSDSGFYLCAWNPRRYEETQYFGPGTRLLVL.

The chain recombines TRBV6-2 or TRBV6-3 with TRBJ1-1. There are 14 residues in the CDR3. Germline V lookup: CDR1 MNHEY, CDR2 SVGEGT. This CDR3 is CASSPGPLNTEAFF.

The chain employs TRBV7-6 and TRBJ2-7. The CDR3 extends over 14 amino acids. Per the germline V gene, CDR1 is SGHVS and CDR2 is FNYEAQ. The CDR3 sequence: CASSLSGRGDEQYF. Looking up the rest from reference TRBV7-6 and TRBJ2-7 gives the full variable domain: GAGVSQSPRYKVTKRGQDVALRCDPISGHVSLYWYRQALGQGPEFLTYFNYEAQQDKSGLPNDRFSAERPEGSISTLTIQRTEQRDSAMYRCASSLSGRGDEQYFGPGTRLTVT.

The chain uses TRBV28 and TRBJ2-3; the TCRdb D gene call, TRBD1, has no DNA to confirm it. Germline V lookup: CDR1 MDHEN, CDR2 SYDVKM. This CDR3 contains 16 residues. This chain's CDR3 is CASSSGTVEGTDTQYF.

The rearrangement joins TRBV28 to TRBJ2-7; TCRdb selects TRBD1, and the lack of DNA leaves this call unchecked. CDR1 and CDR2 (germline): MDHEN, SYDVKM. This CDR3 has 16 amino acids. This CDR3 reads CASSLSGGWVPNEQYF.

The chain couples TRBV6-5 to TRBJ2-6; with no DNA, the TCRdb D assignment of TRBD2 cannot be verified. CDR3 length: 18 residues. Per the germline V gene, CDR1 is MNHEY and CDR2 is SVGAGI. CDR3 sequence reads: CASRWGLAGFSGANVLTF.

The chain couples TRBV7-9 to TRBJ1-2; TCRdb reports TRBD1, a call that lacks DNA to check it against. In germline, CDR1 is SEHNR, CDR2 FQNEAQ (reference sequence). CDR3 length equals 15 residues. The CDR3 loop reads CATSRGGGLVYGYTF.

The genes are TRBV29-1 and TRBJ2-1; the TCRdb call, TRBD1, lacks DNA for checking. The germline V gene encodes CDR1 SQVTM and CDR2 ANQGSEA. The CDR3 length is 12 residues. CDR3 in amino acids: CSVHAGDNEQFF.

CDR3 residues: CASNEEAGDEQFF. The genes are TRBV7-9 and TRBJ2-1. The CDR3 consists of 13 residues. Germline V lookup: CDR1 SEHNR, CDR2 FQNEAQ (reference sequence).

The V call is TRBV29-1, the J call TRBJ2-2. The CDR3 length is 14 residues. Germline lookup yields CDR1 SQVTM and CDR2 ANQGSEA. The CDR3 protein is CSVERQVNTGELFF.

The J gene is TRBJ2-1, the V gene TRBV11-2. Germline V CDR1 and CDR2: SGHAT, FQNNGV. The CDR3 length is 14 residues. CDR3 residues: CASSRESSYNEQFF. Variable domain in full (rest from reference TRBV11-2 and TRBJ2-1): EAGVAQSPRYKIIEKRQSVAFWCNPISGHATLYWYQQILGQGPKLLIQFQNNGVVDDSQLPKDRFSAERLKGVDSTLKIQPAKLEDSAVYLCASSRESSYNEQFFGPGTRLTVL.